These 23 T cell receptor beta chains originate from one sample sequenced in a study of brain T cells in children with intractable seizures. Repertoires were generated with immunoSEQ multiplex PCR, while TCRdb's copy carries only in-frame clones and drops some. The table lists under 150,000 clones, 90% to 95% of them singletons. This specimen was peripheral blood, taken at surgery. The source is a boy under two years old with hemimegalencephaly and intractable seizures.

The rearrangement links TRBV6-1 to TRBJ2-7; 12 nucleotides align to TRBD2. The ends lost 2 bases at V and 4 bases at J; junction bases unmatched: 6. Germline V gene data show CDR1 as MNHNS and CDR2 as SASEGT. The CDR3 totals 16 residues. In DNA form, the CDR3 reads TGTGCCAGCAGTGAAAAGGGACTAGCGGGTCGTTACGAGCAGTACTTC. Amino acid sequence: CASSEKGLAGRYEQYF.

This chain connects TRBV6-5 to TRBJ2-4; perhaps D is TRBD1 or TRBD2 (5 bases each). V was clipped by 8 bases and J by 6 bases, with 14 bases between them. The CDR3 is made up of 13 amino acids. CDR1 MNHEY and CDR2 SVGAGI come from the germline V gene. The CDR3 coding sequence is TGTGCCAGCCTCTCTACGAGGGGAAACATTCAGTACTTC. Amino acid sequence: CASLSTRGNIQYF.

The V gene is TRBV28, the J gene TRBJ1-2; unclear D gene. V lost 6 bases to trimming and J lost 8 bases, with 10 bases between them. CDR1 MDHEN and CDR2 SYDVKM come from the germline V gene. This CDR3 contains 11 residues. For the CDR3, the DNA is TGTGCCAGCAGCACCGATCCCGGCTACACCTTC. Protein sequence: CASSTDPGYTF.

This chain uses TRBV5-1 with TRBJ2-1; 8 bases map to TRBD1. After removal of 3 bases from V and 4 bases from J, the junction contained 6 bases not matched to a gene. Germline assignment: CDR1 SGHRS and CDR2 YFSETQ. The CDR3 contains 15 residues. For the CDR3, the DNA is TGCGCCAGCAGCTCTAGACAGGGGTGGTACAATGAGCAGTTCTTC. This sequence encodes CASSSRQGWYNEQFF.

The chain couples TRBV7-9 to TRBJ1-2; 7 bases are shared with TRBD1. This CDR3 comprises 14 residues. Per germline, CDR1 SEHNR and CDR2 FQNEAQ (reference sequence). V lost 5 bases, J lost 4 bases, and 7 bases stayed unmatched. DNA of the CDR3: TGTGCCAGCAGCGAAGCCGGGACAGCCTATGGCTACACCTTC. Its protein is CASSEAGTAYGYTF.

The J gene is TRBJ2-5, the V gene TRBV7-9; perhaps TRBD2 as D (6 bases). Germline CDR1 SEHNR, CDR2 FQNEAQ (reference sequence). The CDR3 consists of 15 residues. Trimming cost V 1 base and J 1 base, with 10 bases left between them. In DNA form, the CDR3 reads TGTGCCAGCAGCTTAGTCCAGGGAGGCCAAGAGACCCAGTACTTC. It encodes CASSLVQGGQETQYF.

The chain joins TRBV18 to TRBJ2-3; perhaps TRBD2 as D (6 bases). The length of the CDR3 is 17 residues. Trimming removed 1 base at V and 1 base at J, with 15 bases between. From germline, CDR1 is KGHSH and CDR2 LQKENI. Written as DNA, the CDR3 is TGTGCCAGCTCACCACGGAAAAACGGCGGGGGCACAGATACGCAGTATTTT. Translating it yields CASSPRKNGGGTDTQYF.

This chain connects TRBV27 to TRBJ2-3, with no clear D. V lost 4 bases to trimming and J lost 2 bases, with 7 bases between them. The CDR3 extends over 13 amino acids. Germline-derived CDR1 and CDR2 are MNHEY and SMNVEV (reference sequence). CDR3: CASSSPNTDTQYF. CDR3 nucleotides: TGTGCCAGCAGTTCGCCGAACACAGATACGCAGTATTTT.

This clone was recorded once. The J gene is TRBJ2-7, the V gene TRBV9; tentative D call: TRBD2 (6 bases). The CDR3 is 17 residues long. The V end lost 4 bases, the J end lost 7 bases, and 27 bases lay between the germline ends. Germline assignment: CDR1 SGDLS and CDR2 YYNGEE. The CDR3 region has the DNA TGTGCCAGCAGCCCCGGGGCAGGGTGGGCGTCTAGCGCTGAGCAGTACTTC. Encoded protein: CASSPGAGWASSAEQYF.

The chain recombines TRBV10-3 with TRBJ2-2; 7 bases are shared with TRBD1. The germline gives CDR1 ENHRY, CDR2 SYGVKD. Losses at the gene ends were 0 bases for V and 6 bases for J; bases not matched to a gene: 7. The CDR3 extends over 16 amino acids. The DNA of the CDR3 is TGTGCCATCAGTGAGTCGTGGGACAGTTTAGCCGGGGAGCTGTTTTTT. Its translation: CAISESWDSLAGELFF.

This chain uses TRBV11-3 with TRBJ2-1; TRBD2 agrees at 13 bases. The V gene's germline CDR1 is SGHNT and CDR2 YENEEA. V trimming: 6 bases; J trimming: 3 bases; junction bases outside the gene matches: 11. The CDR3 is 18 residues long. Here the CDR3 DNA reads TGTGCCAGCAGTTCCGGGACTAGCGGGAAACGGGGCTACAATGAGCAGTTCTTC. Translation gives CASSSGTSGKRGYNEQFF.

This chain joins TRBV5-5 and TRBJ2-2; D not resolved. The CDR3 runs 15 residues. V was trimmed by 0 bases and J by 1 base, leaving 7 bases between them. Germline lookup yields CDR1 SGHKS and CDR2 YYEKEE (reference sequence). The CDR3 loop reads CASSLGRVNTGELFF. The CDR3 DNA reads TGTGCCAGCAGCTTGGGTCGAGTGAACACCGGGGAGCTGTTTTTT.

The chain carries TRBV5-1 and TRBJ1-1; maybe TRBD1 (6 bases). CDR1 SGHRS and CDR2 YFSETQ come from the germline V gene. This CDR3 has 14 residues. V lost 2 bases and J lost 5, with 13 bases in between. This CDR3 is CASSFSRDNTEAFF. The CDR3 DNA reads TGCGCCAGCAGCTTCTCCCGGGACAATACTGAAGCTTTCTTT.

The rearrangement links TRBV11-3 to TRBJ1-6; D perhaps matches TRBD1 (5 bases). The CDR3 spans 15 residues. Germline CDR1 and CDR2: SGHNT and YENEEA. The germline V and J ends were trimmed by 3 bases and 6 bases, with 12 bases remaining between them. The CDR3 DNA sequence: TGTGCCAGCAGCTTTTTTCGGGACCCTAATTCACCCCTCCACTTT. This codes for CASSFFRDPNSPLHF.

The chain has TRBV18 and TRBJ2-1; TRBD2 aligns across 7 bases. There are 17 residues in the CDR3. Germline loops: CDR1 KGHSH, CDR2 LQKENI. With V trimmed by 1 base and J by 0 bases, 6 bases remained unmatched. The CDR3, as DNA: TGTGCCAGCTCACCACTTAGCGGGCAGAGCTCCTACAATGAGCAGTTCTTC. Translated, it gives CASSPLSGQSSYNEQFF.

The chain carries TRBV11-2 and TRBJ2-1; D is ambiguous. Trimming cost V 1 base and J 10 bases, with 8 bases left between them. Germline V gene data show CDR1 as SGHAT and CDR2 as FQNNGV. This CDR3 is built from 12 residues. This chain's CDR3 is CASSLAGPEQFF. CDR3 sequence (DNA): TGTGCCAGCAGCTTAGCCGGACCAGAGCAGTTCTTC. The whole variable domain, filled in from reference TRBV11-2 and TRBJ2-1, reads EAGVAQSPRYKIIEKRQSVAFWCNPISGHATLYWYQQILGQGPKLLIQFQNNGVVDDSQLPKDRFSAERLKGVDSTLKIQPAKLEDSAVYLCASSLAGPEQFFGPGTRLTVL.

By sample fraction, this clone is medium-sized. The genes are TRBV28 and TRBJ2-2, with TRBD2 as a possible D gene (5 bases). CDR1 and CDR2 from the germline V gene are MDHEN and SYDVKM. Deletions cut 4 bases from V and 5 bases from J, with 8 bases between. The CDR3 consists of 13 residues. The CDR3 sequence: CASSWTFTGELFF. DNA of the CDR3: TGTGCCAGCAGTTGGACTTTTACCGGGGAGCTGTTTTTT.

The chain has TRBV5-4 and TRBJ1-1; 7 positions agree with TRBD1. Germline CDR1 is SGHNT and CDR2 is YYREEE (reference sequence). The CDR3 length is 15 residues. V gave up 0 bases and J gave up 1 base; unmatched junction bases: 3. CDR3: CASSLADRRNTEAFF. DNA for the CDR3: TGTGCCAGCAGCTTGGCGGACAGGAGGAACACTGAAGCTTTCTTT.

The chain has TRBV6-4 and TRBJ2-6, with no clear D. The CDR3 has 15 amino acids. V lost 3 bases and J lost 0, with 6 bases in between. Germline lookup yields CDR1 MRHNA and CDR2 SNTAGT. CDR3 amino acids: CASSEGNSGANVLTF. In nucleotides, the CDR3 is TGTGCCAGCAGTGAAGGGAACTCTGGGGCCAACGTCCTGACTTTC.

J is TRBJ2-7 and V is TRBV30, with D maybe TRBD1 (6 bases). CDR1 GTSNPN and CDR2 SVGIG come from the germline V gene (reference sequence). This CDR3 contains 13 residues. Trimming took 4 bases from V and 1 from J, leaving 11 bases between them. In DNA form, the CDR3 reads TGTGCCTGGACCGGGACACCTTCCTACGAGCAGTACTTC. Amino acid sequence: CAWTGTPSYEQYF.

The rearrangement joins TRBV12-3 or TRBV12-4 to TRBJ1-3; D gene uncertain. This CDR3 has 11 residues. Trimming shortened V by 5 bases and J by 10 bases, and 9 bases separated the two germline ends. CDR3 DNA sequence: TGTGCCAGCAGTCCCGGGAGGACCATATATTTT. The encoded protein is CASSPGRTIYF.

V and J are TRBV7-9 and TRBJ1-2, with unresolved D. V was clipped by 1 base and J by 4 bases, with 10 bases between them. The V gene's germline CDR1 is SEHNR and CDR2 FQNEAQ (reference sequence). CDR3 size: 14 residues. The CDR3 reads CASSLGGRIYGYTF. CDR3 nucleotide sequence: TGTGCCAGCAGCTTAGGCGGAAGAATCTATGGCTACACCTTC.

The chain uses TRBV19 and TRBJ1-2, with 12 bases that match TRBD1. The V and J ends lost 4 bases and 8 bases, in that order; junction bases with no gene match: 11. Germline values: CDR1 LNHDA, CDR2 SQIVND (reference sequence). This CDR3 spans 16 amino acids. DNA of the CDR3: TGTGCCAGTAGTAGCCCCCGCGGGACAGGGGGCGTGGGCTACACCTTC. It codes for CASSSPRGTGGVGYTF.